The source of this T cell receptor beta chain is a study of T cell repertoires in cytomegalovirus infection. The wider study: Recently identified HLA-C-restricted and well-studied HLA-B-restricted CMV epitopes were used. From public TCR beta signatures came an indication of both CMV infection and matching HLA type. Study-wide findings and caveats: HLA-C-restricted CMV-specific TCR beta clonotypes prevailed in the ex vivo response. Carriers of CMV plus the relevant HLA were identified by cumulative public TCR beta family frequency.

With respect to this clonotype: Antigen specificity is unknown.

The CDR3 is made up of 18 amino acids. Trimming took 2 bases from V and 1 from J; bases not matched to a gene: 7. From germline, CDR1 is MNHNS and CDR2 SASEGT. MiXCR was run by TCRdb on the reads, yielding one entry per CDR3 protein. The sample consists of a few hundred thousand distinct CDR3 sequences, around a third of them appearing once. The sequences come from cultured PBMCs, collected from culture after CMV antigen stimulation. The chain joins TRBV6-1 to TRBJ2-6, with 8 bases that match TRBD1. This receptor was obtained from a human donor in good health (CMV status not recorded). Some clones in this sample may be carry-over from other donors' samples. This CDR3 reads CASSEIGTGGSGANVLTF. In DNA form, the CDR3 reads TGTGCCAGCAGTGAAATAGGGACAGGTGGGTCTGGGGCCAACGTCCTGACTTTC.